The sequence of this T cell receptor (beta chain) was determined in a study of early T cells in non-severe SARS-CoV-2 infection. As for this clonotype: Sequence at one end of the junction differs from germline and may be a read error.

Looked up from germline, CDR1 is SGHTA and CDR2 is FQGNSA. The CDR3 spans 13 residues. TCRdb called the 5' RACE reads again in MiXCR, with one record for every CDR3 protein. The table shows about 130,000 distinct CDR3 sequences, with around 14% occurring only once. V is TRBV7-2 and J is TRBJ1-6; no clear D gene. This sequence originates from an adult who was a healthcare worker with PCR-confirmed SARS-CoV-2 infection or an uninfected control (not recorded which). Sample: whole blood. For the CDR3, the DNA is TGTGCCAGCAGCTTGGGCATAGGTTCACCCTTCCACTTT. Encoded protein: CASSLGIGSPFHF.